This TCR beta chain is from a study of CD8+CD57+ T cells in acquired aplastic anemia. The overall study: DNA from sorted CD4+ and CD8+ cells averaged about 3.2 ug.

This clonotype was observed once. The germline V gene has CDR1 SNHLY and CDR2 FYNNEI. The CDR3 length is 13 residues. The V end lost 11 bases, the J end lost 1 base, and 14 bases lay between the germline ends. Before being chosen for sequencing, patients had shown CD8+CD57+ cell expansion by flow cytometry. Profiling that covered TCR beta VDJ and CDR3 relied on genomic DNA as its template. Using its own MiXCR run on the reads, TCRdb lists one record per CDR3 protein. This sample has 160,000 or so distinct CDR3 sequences, with 40% to 55% found just once. The clonotype comes from a human donor with aplastic anemia. The chain carries TRBV2 and TRBJ1-1; D is possibly TRBD1 (6 bases). The sample taken for sequencing was sorted CD4+, CD8+, or CD8+CD57+ T cells (not recorded which) from PBMCs. Here the CDR3 DNA reads TGTGCCGGAGGGGGGGAGTGGAACACTGAAGCTTTCTTT. It translates to CAGGGEWNTEAFF.